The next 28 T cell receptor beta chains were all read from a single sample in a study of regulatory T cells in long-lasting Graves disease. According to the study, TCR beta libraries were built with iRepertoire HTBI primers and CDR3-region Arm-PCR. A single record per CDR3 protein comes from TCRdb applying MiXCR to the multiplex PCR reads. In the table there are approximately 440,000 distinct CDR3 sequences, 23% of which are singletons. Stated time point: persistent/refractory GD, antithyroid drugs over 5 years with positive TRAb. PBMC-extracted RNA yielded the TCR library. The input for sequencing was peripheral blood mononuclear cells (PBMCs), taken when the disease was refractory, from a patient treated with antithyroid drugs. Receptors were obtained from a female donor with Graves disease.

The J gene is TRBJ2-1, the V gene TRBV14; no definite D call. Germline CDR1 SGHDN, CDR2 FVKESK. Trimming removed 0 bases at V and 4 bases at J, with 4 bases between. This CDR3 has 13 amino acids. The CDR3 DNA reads TGTGCCAGCAGCCAAGAACAATACAATGAGCAGTTCTTC. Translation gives CASSQEQYNEQFF. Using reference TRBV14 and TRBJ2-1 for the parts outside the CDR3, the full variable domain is EAGVTQFPSHSVIEKGQTVTLRCDPISGHDNLYWYRRVMGKEIKFLLHFVKESKQDESGMPNNRFLAERTGGTYSTLKVQPAELEDSGVYFCASSQEQYNEQFFGPGTRLTVL.

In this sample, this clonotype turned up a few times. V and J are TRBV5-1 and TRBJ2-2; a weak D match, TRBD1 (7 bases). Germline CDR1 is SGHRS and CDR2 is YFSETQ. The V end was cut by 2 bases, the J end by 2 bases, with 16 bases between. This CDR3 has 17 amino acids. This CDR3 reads CASSFRGTETNTGELFF. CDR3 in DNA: TGCGCCAGCAGCTTTCGCGGGACAGAAACAAACACCGGGGAGCTGTTTTTT.

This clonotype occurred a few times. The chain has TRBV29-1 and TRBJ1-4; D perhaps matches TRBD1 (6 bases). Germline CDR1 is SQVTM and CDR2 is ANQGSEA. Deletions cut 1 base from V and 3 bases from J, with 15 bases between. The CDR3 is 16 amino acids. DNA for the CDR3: TGCAGCGTTGAAGGGGAGGTGGGGGCCCCTAATGAAAAACTGTTTTTT. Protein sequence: CSVEGEVGAPNEKLFF. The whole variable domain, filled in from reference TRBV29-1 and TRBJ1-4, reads SAVISQKPSRDICQRGTSLTIQCQVDSQVTMMFWYRQQPGQSLTLIATANQGSEATYESGFVIDKFPISRPNLTFSTLTVSNMSPEDSSIYLCSVEGEVGAPNEKLFFGSGTQLSVL.

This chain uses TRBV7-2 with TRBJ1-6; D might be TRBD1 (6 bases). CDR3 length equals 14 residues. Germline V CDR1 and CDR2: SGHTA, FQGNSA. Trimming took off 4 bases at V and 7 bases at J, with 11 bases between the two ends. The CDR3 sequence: CASSYQGRNSPLHF. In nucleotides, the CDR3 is TGTGCCAGCAGCTATCAGGGGAGGAATTCACCCCTCCACTTT.

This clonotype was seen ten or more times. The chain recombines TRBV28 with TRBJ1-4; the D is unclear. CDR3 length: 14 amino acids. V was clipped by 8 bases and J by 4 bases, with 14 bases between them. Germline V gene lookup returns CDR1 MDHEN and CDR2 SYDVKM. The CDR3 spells CASLTLGGNEKLFF. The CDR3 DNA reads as TGTGCCAGCTTAACGTTGGGAGGTAATGAAAAACTGTTTTTT.

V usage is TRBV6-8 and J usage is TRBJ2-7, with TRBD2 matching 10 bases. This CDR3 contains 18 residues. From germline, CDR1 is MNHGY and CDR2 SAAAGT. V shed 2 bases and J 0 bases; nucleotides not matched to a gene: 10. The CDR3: CASSYPIRTSGYSYEQYF. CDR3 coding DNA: TGTGCCAGCAGTTACCCCATCCGGACTAGCGGATACTCCTACGAGCAGTACTTC.

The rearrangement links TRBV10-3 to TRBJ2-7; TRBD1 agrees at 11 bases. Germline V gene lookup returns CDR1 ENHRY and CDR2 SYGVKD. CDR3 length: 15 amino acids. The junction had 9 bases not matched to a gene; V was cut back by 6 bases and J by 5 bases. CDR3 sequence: CAISRDRGDTDEQYF. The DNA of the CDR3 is TGTGCCATCAGCAGGGACAGGGGGGATACGGACGAGCAGTACTTC.

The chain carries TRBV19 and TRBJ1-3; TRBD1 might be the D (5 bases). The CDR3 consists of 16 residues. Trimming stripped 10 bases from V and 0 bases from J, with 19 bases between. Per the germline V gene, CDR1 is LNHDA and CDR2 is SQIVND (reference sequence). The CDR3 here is CATWGQGSLSGNTIYF. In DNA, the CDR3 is TGTGCCACCTGGGGCCAGGGCAGCCTCTCTGGAAACACCATATATTTT.

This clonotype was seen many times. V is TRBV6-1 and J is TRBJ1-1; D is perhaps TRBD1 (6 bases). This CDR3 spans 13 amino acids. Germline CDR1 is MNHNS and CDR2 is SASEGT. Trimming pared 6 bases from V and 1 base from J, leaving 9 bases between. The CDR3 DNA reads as TGTGCCAGCAGAGAGGGACAGAACACTGAAGCTTTCTTT. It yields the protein CASREGQNTEAFF.

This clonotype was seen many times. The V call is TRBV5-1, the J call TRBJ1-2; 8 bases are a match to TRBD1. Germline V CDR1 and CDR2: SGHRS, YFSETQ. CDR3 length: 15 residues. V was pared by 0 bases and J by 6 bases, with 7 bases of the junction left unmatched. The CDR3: CASSLEGQVGDGYTF. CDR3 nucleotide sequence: TGCGCCAGCAGCTTGGAGGGACAGGTCGGGGATGGCTACACCTTC.

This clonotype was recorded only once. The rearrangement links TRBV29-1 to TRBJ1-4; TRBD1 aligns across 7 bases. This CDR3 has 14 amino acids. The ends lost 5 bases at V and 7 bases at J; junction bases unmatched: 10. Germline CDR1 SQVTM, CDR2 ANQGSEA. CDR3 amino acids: CSVKRGRGGEKLFF. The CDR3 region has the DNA TGCAGCGTTAAAAGGGGGCGGGGTGGTGAAAAACTGTTTTTT.

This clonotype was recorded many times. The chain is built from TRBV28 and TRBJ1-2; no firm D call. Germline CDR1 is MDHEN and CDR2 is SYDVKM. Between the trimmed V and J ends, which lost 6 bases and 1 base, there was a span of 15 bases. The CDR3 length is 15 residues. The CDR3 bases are TGTGCCAGCAGCCCTCCGGGATCTCTTAACTATGGCTACACCTTC. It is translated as CASSPPGSLNYGYTF.

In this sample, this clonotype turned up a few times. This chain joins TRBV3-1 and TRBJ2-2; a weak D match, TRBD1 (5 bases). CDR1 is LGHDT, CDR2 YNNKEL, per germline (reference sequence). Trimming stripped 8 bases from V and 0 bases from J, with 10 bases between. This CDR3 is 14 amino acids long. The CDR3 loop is CASVGATNTGELFF. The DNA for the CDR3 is TGTGCCAGCGTAGGGGCAACGAACACCGGGGAGCTGTTTTTT.

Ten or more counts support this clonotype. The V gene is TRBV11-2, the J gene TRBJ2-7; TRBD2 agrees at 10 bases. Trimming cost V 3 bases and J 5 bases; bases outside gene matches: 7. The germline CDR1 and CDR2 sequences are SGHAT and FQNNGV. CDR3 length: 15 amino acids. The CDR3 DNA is TGTGCCAGCAGCTTGTCGGCTAGCGGGAGCCACGAGCAGTACTTC. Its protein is CASSLSASGSHEQYF.

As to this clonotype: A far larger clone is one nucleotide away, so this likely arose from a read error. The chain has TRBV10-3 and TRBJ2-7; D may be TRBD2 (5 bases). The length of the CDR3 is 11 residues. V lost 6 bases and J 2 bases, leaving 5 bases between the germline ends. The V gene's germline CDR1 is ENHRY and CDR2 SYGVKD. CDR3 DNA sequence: TGTGCCATCAGCGGGACCTACGAGCAGTACTTC. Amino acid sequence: CAISGTYEQYF.

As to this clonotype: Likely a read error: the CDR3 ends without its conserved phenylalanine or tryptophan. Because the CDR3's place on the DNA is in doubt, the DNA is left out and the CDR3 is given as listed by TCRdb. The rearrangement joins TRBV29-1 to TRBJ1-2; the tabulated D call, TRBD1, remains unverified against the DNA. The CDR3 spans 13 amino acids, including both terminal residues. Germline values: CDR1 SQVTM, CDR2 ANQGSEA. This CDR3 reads CSVAAGDRRASGL.

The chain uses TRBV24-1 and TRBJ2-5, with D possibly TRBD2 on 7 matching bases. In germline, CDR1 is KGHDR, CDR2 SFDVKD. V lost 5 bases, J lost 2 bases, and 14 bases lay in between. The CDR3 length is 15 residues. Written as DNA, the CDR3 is TGTGCCACCAGTGCCCGAGGGGGGGGGCAAGAGACCCAGTACTTC. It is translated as CATSARGGGQETQYF.

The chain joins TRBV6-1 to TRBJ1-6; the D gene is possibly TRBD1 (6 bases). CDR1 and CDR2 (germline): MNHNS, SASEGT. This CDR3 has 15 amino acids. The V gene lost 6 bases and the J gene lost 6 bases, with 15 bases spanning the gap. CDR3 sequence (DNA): TGTGCCAGCAGCACCCGGACAGCGTCTAATTCACCCCTCCACTTT. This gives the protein CASSTRTASNSPLHF.

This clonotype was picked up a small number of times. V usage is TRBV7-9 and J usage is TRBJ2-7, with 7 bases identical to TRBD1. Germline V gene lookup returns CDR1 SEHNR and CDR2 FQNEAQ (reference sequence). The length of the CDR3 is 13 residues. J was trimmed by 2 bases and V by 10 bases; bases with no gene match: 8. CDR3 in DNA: TGTGCCATGGACAGGCCGAGAGCCTACGAGCAGTACTTC. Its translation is CAMDRPRAYEQYF.

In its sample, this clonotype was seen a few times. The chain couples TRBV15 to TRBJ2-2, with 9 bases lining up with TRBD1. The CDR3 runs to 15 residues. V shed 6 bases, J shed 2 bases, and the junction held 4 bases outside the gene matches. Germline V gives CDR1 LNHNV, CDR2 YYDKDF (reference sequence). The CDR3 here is CATRGTGLNTGELFF. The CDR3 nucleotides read TGTGCCACCAGGGGGACAGGGCTAAACACCGGGGAGCTGTTTTTT.

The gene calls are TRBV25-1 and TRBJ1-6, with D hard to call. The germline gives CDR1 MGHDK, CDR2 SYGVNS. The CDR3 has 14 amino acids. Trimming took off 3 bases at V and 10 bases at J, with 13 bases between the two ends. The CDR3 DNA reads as TGTGCCAGCAGTGAGACGAGGATGGAGTCACCCCTCCACTTT. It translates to CASSETRMESPLHF.

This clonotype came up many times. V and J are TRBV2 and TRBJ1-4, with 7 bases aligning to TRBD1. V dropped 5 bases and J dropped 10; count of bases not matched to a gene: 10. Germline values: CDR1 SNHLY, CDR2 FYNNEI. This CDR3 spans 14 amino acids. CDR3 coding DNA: TGTGCCAGCAGTTCAGGGGGGAATTCGTTAAAACTGTTTTTT. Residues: CASSSGGNSLKLFF.

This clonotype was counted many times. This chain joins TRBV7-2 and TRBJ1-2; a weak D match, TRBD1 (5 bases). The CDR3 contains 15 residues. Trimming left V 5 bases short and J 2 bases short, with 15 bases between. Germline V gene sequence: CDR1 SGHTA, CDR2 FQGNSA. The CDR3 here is CASSPSGGANYGYTF. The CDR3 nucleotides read TGTGCCAGCAGCCCCTCGGGGGGTGCGAACTATGGCTACACCTTC.

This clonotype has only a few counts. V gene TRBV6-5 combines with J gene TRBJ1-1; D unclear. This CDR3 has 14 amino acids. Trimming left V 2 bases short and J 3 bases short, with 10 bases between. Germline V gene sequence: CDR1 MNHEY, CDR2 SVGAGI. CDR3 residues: CASSYAGRDTEAFF. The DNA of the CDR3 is TGTGCCAGCAGTTACGCGGGAAGGGACACTGAAGCTTTCTTT.

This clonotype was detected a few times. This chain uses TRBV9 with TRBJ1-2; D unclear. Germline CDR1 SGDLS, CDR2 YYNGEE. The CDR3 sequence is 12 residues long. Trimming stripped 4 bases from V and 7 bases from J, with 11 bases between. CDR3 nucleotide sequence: TGTGCCAGCAGCCGGCTTGAGGGTGGCTACACCTTC. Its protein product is CASSRLEGGYTF.

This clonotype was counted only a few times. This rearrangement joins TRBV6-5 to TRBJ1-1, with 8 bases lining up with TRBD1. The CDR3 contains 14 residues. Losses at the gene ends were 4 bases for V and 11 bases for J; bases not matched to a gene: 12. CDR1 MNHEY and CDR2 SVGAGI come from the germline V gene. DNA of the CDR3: TGTGCCAGCAGTTTGACAGGGGCCCCCTCCGGCGCTTTCTTT. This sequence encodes CASSLTGAPSGAFF.

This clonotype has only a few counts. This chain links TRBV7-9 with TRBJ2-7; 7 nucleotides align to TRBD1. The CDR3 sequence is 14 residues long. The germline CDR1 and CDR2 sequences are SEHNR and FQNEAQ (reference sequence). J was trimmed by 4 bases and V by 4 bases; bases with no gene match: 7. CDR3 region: CASSSIEQGYEQYF. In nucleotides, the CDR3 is TGTGCCAGCAGCTCAATAGAACAGGGGTACGAGCAGTACTTC.

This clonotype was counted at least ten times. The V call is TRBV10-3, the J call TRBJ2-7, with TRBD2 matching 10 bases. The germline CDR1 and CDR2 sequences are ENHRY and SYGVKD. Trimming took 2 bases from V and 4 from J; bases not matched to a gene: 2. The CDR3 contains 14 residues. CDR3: CAISETSGIYEQYF. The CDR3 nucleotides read TGTGCCATCAGTGAGACTAGCGGGATTTACGAGCAGTACTTC.